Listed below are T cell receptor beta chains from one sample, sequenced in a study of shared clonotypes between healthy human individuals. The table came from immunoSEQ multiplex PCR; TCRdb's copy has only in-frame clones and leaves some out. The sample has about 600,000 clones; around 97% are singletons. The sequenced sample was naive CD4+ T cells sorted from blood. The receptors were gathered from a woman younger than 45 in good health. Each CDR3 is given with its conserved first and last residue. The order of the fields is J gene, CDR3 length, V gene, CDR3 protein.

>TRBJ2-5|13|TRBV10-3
CAISETGVETQYF
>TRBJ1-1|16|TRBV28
CASNLRQGGDVTEAFF
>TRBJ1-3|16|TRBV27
CASRSDGQYSGNTIYF
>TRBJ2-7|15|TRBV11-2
CASSSLSGSRFEQYF
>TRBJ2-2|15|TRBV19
CASSIGGAGTGELFF
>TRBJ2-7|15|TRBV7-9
CASSPRTGDSYEQYF
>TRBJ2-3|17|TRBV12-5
CASGLARSGTSPDTQYF
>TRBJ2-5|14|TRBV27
CASSITRGGETQYF
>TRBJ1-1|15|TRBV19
CASSTRGSGNTEAFF
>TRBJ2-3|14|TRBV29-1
CSVEGGAPGDTQYF
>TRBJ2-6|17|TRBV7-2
CASSFLLTRPGANVLTF
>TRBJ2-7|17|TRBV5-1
CASSPGVGGRHSYEQYF
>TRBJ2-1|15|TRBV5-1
CASSSTGSYNNEQFF
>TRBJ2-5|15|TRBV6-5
CASSYGDSARETQYF
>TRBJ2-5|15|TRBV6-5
CASSYTKGLAGQQYF
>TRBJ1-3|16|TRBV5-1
CASSSVHTDSGNTIYF
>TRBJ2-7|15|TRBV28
CASRLPGDLTYEQYF